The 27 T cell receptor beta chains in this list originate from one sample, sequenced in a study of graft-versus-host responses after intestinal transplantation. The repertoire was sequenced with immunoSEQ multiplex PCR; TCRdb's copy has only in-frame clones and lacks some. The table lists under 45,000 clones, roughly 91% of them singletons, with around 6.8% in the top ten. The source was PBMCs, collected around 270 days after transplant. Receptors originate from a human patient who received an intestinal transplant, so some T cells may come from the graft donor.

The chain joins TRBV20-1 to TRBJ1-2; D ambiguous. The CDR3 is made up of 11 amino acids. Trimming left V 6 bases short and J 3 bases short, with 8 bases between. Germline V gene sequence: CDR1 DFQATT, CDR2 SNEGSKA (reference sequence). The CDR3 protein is CSAIEYYGYTF. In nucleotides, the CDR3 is TGCAGTGCCATTGAATACTATGGCTACACCTTC.

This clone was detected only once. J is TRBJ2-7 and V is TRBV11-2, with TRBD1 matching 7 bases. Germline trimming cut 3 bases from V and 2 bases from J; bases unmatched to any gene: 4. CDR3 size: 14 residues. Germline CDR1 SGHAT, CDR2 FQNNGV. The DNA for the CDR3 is TGTGCCAGCAGCTTCAGTACAGGGGCCTACGAGCAGTACTTC. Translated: CASSFSTGAYEQYF.

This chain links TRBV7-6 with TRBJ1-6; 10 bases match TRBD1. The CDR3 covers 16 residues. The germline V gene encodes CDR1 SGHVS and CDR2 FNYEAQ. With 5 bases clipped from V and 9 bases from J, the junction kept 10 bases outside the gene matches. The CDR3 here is CASSPIGTGESSPLHF. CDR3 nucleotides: TGTGCCAGCAGCCCAATCGGGACAGGGGAGAGTTCACCCCTCCACTTT.

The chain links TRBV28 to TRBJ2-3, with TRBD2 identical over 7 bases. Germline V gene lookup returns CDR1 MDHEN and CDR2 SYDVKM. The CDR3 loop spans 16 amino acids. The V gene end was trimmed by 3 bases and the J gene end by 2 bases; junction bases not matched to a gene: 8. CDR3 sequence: CASSFEIAGDTDTQYF. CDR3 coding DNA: TGTGCCAGCAGTTTCGAGATAGCGGGTGACACAGATACGCAGTATTTT.

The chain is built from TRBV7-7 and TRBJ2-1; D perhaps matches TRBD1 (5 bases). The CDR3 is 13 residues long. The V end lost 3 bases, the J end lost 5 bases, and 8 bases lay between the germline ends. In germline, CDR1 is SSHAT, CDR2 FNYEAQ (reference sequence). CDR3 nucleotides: TGTGCCAGCAGCTTGGGGCTCGACAATGAGCAGTTCTTC. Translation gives CASSLGLDNEQFF.

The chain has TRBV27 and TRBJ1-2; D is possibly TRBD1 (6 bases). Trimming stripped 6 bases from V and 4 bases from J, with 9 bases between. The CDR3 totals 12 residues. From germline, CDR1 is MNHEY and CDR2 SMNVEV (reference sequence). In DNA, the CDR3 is TGTGCCAGCAGGGGGACATTCTATGGCTACACCTTC. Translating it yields CASRGTFYGYTF.

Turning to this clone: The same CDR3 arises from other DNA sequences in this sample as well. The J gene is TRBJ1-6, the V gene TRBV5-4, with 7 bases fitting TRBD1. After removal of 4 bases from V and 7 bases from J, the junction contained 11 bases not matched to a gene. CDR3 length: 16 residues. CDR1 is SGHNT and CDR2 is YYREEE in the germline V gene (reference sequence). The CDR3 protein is CASSPGGGQINSPLHF. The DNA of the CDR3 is TGTGCCAGCAGCCCAGGGGGGGGACAAATAAATTCACCCCTCCACTTT.

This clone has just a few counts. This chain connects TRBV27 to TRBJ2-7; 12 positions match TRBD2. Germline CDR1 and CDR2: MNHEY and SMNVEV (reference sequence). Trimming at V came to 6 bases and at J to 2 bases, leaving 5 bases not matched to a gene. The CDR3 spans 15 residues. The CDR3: CASSHGLAGPYEQYF. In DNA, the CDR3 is TGTGCCAGCAGCCACGGACTAGCGGGGCCCTACGAGCAGTACTTC.

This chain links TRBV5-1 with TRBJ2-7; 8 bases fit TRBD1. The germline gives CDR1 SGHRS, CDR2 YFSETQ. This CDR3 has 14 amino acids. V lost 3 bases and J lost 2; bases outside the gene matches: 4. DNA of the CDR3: TGCGCCAGCAGCTGGGCAGGGGGCGCCTACGAGCAGTACTTC. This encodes CASSWAGGAYEQYF.

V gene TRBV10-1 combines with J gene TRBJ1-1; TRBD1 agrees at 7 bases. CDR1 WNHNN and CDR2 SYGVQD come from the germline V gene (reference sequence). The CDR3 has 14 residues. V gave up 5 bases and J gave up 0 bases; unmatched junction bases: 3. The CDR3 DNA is TGCGCCAGCAGTCTTGGGACAGTGAACACTGAAGCTTTCTTT. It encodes CASSLGTVNTEAFF.

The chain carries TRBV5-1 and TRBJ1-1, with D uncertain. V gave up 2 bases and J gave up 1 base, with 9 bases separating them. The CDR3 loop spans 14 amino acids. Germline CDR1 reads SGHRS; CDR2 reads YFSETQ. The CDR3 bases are TGCGCCAGCAGCTTACAACCAGGGAACACTGAAGCTTTCTTT. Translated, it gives CASSLQPGNTEAFF.

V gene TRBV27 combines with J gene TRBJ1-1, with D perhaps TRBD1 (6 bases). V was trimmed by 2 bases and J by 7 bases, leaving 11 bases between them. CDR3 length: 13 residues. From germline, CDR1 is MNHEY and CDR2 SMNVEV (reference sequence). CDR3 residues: CASSLTQGNEAFF. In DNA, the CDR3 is TGTGCCAGCAGTTTAACCCAGGGGAATGAAGCTTTCTTT.

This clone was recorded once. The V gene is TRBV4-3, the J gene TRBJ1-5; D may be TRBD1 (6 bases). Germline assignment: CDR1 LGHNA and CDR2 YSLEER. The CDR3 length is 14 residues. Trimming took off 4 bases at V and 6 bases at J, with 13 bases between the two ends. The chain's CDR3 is CASSPNTGSQPQHF. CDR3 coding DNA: TGCGCCAGCAGCCCGAATACAGGGTCTCAGCCCCAGCATTTT.

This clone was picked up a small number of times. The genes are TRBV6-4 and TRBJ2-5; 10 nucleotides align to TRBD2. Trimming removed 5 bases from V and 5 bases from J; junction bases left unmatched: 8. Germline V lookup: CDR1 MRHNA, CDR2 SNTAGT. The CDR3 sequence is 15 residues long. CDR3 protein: CASSPSGGAPETQYF. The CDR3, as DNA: TGTGCCAGCAGTCCAAGCGGGGGGGCCCCCGAGACCCAGTACTTC.

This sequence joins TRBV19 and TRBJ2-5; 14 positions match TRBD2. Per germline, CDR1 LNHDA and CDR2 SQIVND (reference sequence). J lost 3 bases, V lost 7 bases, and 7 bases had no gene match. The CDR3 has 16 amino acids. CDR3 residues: CASTRTSGGRKETQYF. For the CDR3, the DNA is TGTGCCAGTACCCGGACTAGCGGGGGGCGAAAAGAGACCCAGTACTTC. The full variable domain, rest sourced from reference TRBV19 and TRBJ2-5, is DGGITQSPKYLFRKEGQNVTLSCEQNLNHDAMYWYRQDPGQGLRLIYYSQIVNDFQKGDIAEGYSVSREKKESFPLTVTSAQKNPTAFYLCASTRTSGGRKETQYFGPGTRLLVL.

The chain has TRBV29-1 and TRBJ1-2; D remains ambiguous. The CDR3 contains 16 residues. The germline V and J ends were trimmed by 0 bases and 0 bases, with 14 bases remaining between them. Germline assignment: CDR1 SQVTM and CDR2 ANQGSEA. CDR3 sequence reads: CSVEDREGTANYGYTF. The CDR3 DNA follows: TGCAGCGTTGAAGATAGGGAGGGCACAGCTAACTATGGCTACACCTTC. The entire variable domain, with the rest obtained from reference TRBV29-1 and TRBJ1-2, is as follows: SAVISQKPSRDICQRGTSLTIQCQVDSQVTMMFWYRQQPGQSLTLIATANQGSEATYESGFVIDKFPISRPNLTFSTLTVSNMSPEDSSIYLCSVEDREGTANYGYTFGSGTRLTVV.

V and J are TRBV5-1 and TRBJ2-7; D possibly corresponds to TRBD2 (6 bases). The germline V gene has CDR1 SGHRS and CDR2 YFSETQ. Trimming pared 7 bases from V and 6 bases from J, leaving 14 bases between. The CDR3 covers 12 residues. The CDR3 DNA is TGCGCCAGCGACGTCGGGGGAGCCGAGCAGTACTTC. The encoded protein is CASDVGGAEQYF. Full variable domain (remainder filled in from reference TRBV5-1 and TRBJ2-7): KAGVTQTPRYLIKTRGQQVTLSCSPISGHRSVSWYQQTPGQGLQFLFEYFSETQRNKGNFPGRFSGRQFSNSRSEMNVSTLELGDSALYLCASDVGGAEQYFGPGTRLTVT.

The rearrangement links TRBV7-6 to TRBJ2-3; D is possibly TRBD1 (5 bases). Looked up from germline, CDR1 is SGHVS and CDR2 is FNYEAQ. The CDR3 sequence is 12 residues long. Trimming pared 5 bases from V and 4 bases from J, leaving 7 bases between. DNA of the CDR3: TGTGCCAGCAGCGCCAGGGCAGATACGCAGTATTTT. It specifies CASSARADTQYF. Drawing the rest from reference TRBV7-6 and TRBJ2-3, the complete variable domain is GAGVSQSPRYKVTKRGQDVALRCDPISGHVSLYWYRQALGQGPEFLTYFNYEAQQDKSGLPNDRFSAERPEGSISTLTIQRTEQRDSAMYRCASSARADTQYFGPGTRLTVL.

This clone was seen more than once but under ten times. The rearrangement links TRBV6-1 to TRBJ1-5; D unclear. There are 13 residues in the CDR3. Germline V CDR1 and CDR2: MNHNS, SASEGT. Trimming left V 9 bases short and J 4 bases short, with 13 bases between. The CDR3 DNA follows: TGTGCCAGTCGGACGACCGGTAATCAGCCCCAGCATTTT. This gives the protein CASRTTGNQPQHF.

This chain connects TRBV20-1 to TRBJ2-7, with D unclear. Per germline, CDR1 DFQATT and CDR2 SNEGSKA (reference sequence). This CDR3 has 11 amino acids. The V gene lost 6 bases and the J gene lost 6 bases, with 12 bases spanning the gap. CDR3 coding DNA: TGCAGTGCCAAATGGGCTGGCGAGCAGTACTTC. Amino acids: CSAKWAGEQYF.

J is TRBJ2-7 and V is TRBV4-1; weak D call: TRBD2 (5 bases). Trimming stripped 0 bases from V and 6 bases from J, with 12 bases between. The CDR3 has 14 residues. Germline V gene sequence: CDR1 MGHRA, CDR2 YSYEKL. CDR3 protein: CASSQDGRRVEQYF. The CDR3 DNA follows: TGCGCCAGCAGCCAAGATGGAAGGCGGGTCGAGCAGTACTTC.

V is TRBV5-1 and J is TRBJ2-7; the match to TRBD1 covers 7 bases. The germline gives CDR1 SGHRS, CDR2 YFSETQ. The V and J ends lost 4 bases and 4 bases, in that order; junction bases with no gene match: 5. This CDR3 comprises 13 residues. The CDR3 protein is CASSAQGEYEQYF. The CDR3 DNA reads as TGCGCCAGCAGCGCCCAGGGGGAATACGAGCAGTACTTC.

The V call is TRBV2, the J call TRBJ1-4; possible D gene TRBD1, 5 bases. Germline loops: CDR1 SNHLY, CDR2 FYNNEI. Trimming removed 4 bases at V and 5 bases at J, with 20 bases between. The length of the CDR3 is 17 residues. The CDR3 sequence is CASSVGAVLGPNEKLFF. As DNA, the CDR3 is TGTGCCAGCAGTGTAGGGGCAGTCCTCGGCCCCAATGAAAAACTGTTTTTT.

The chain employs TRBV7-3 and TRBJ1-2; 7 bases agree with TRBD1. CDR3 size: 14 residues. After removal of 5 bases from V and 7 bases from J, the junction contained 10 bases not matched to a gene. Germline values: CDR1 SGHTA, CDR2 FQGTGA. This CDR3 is CASSAGRGIGGYTF. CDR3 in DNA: TGTGCCAGCAGCGCCGGCAGGGGGATTGGTGGCTACACCTTC.

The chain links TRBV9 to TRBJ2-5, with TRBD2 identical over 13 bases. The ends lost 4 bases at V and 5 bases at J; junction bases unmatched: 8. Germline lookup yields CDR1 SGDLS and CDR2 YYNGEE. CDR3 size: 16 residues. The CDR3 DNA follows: TGTGCCAGCAGCACTACTAGCGGGGGGGCCGGCGAGACCCAGTACTTC. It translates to CASSTTSGGAGETQYF.

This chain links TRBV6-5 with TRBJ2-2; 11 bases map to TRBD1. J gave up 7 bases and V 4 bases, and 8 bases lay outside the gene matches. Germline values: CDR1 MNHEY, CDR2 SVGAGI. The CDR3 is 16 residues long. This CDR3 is CASSSGQGASVGELFF. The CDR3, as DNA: TGTGCCAGCAGTTCCGGACAGGGGGCTAGTGTCGGGGAGCTGTTTTTT.

The CDR3 spells CASSGGTYNEQFF. The CDR3 coding sequence is TGTGCCAGCAGCGGGGGGACGTACAATGAGCAGTTCTTC. The chain uses TRBV9 and TRBJ2-1, with D perhaps being TRBD1 or TRBD2 (5 bases each). The CDR3 sequence is 13 residues long. Trimming cost V 3 bases and J 4 bases, with 8 bases left between them. Germline CDR1 SGDLS, CDR2 YYNGEE. The variable domain in full, with the rest retrieved from reference TRBV9 and TRBJ2-1, is DSGVTQTPKHLITATGQRVTLRCSPRSGDLSVYWYQQSLDQGLQFLIQYYNGEERAKGNILERFSAQQFPDLHSELNLSSLELGDSALYFCASSGGTYNEQFFGPGTRLTVL.